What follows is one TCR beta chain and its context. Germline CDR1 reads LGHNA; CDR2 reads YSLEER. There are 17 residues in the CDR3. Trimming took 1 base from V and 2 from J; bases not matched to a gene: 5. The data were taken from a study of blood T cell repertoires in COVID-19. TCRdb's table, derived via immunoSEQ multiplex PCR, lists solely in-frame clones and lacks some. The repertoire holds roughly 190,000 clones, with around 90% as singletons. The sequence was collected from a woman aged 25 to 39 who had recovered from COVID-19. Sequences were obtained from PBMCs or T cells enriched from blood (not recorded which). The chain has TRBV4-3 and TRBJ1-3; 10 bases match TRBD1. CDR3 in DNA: TGCGCCAGCAGCCAAGTGGGGACAGGGGTAACTGGAAACACCATATATTTT. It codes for CASSQVGTGVTGNTIYF.